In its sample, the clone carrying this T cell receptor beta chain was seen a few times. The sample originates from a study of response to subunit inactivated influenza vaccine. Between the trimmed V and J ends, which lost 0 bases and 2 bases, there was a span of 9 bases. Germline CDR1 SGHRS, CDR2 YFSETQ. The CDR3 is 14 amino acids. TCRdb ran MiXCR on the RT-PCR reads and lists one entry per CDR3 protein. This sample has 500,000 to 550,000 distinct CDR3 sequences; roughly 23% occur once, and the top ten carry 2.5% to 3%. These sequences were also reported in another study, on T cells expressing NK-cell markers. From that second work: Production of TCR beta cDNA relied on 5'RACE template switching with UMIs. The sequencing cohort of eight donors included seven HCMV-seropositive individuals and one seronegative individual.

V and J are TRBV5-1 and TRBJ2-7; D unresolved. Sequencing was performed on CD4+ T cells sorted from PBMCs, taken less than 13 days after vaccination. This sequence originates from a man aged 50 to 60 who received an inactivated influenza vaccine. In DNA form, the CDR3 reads TGCGCCAGCAGCTTGGTCGCACAAACCTACGAGCAGTACTTC. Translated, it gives CASSLVAQTYEQYF.